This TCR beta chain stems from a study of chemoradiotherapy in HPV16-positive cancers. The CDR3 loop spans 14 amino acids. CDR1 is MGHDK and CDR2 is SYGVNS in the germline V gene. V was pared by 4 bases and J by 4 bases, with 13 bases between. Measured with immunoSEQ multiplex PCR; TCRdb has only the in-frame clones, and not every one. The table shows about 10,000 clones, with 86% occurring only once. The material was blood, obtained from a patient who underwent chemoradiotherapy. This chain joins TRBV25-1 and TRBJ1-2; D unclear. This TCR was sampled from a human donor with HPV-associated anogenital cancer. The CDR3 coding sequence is TGTGCCAGCAGTGTCCAGTGGGAGAGCTATGGCTACACCTTC. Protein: CASSVQWESYGYTF.